The sequence of this T cell receptor (beta chain) was determined in a study of early T cells in non-severe SARS-CoV-2 infection. This clonotype was counted between two and nine times. Germline V lookup: CDR1 DFQATT, CDR2 SNEGSKA (reference sequence). The junction had 11 bases not matched to a gene; V was cut back by 2 bases and J by 3 bases. The CDR3 is 16 residues long. Unique molecular identifiers were attached to individual cDNA molecules. MiXCR, applied by TCRdb to the 5' RACE reads, yields one record per CDR3 protein. The repertoire consists of tens of thousands of distinct CDR3 sequences, with roughly an eighth occurring once and the leading ten covering 2.5% to 3.5%.

The chain links TRBV20-1 to TRBJ1-2; TRBD1 matches at 8 bases. The TCR sequence derives from an adult who was a healthcare worker with PCR-confirmed SARS-CoV-2 infection or an uninfected control (not recorded which). Sequenced material: whole blood, taken at baseline. CDR3 residues: CSARPWDRREDYGYTF. In nucleotides, the CDR3 is TGCAGTGCTAGACCCTGGGACAGGCGGGAGGACTATGGCTACACCTTC.